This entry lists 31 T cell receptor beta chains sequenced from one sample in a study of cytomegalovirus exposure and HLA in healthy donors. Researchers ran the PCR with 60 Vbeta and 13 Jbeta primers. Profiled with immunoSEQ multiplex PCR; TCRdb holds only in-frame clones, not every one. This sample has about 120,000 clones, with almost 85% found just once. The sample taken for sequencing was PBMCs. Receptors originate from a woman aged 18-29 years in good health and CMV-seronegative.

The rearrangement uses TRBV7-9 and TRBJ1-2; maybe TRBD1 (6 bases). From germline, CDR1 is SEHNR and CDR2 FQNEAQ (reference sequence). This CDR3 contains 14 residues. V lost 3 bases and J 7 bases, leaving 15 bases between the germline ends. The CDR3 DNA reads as TGTGCCAGCAGCTTGGGTCAGGGGCTCCCTGGCTACACCTTC. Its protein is CASSLGQGLPGYTF.

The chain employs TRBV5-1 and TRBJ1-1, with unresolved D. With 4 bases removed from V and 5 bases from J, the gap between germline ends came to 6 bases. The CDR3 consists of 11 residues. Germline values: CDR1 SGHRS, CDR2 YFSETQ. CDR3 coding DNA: TGCGCCAGCAGCGGGGAGACTGAAGCTTTCTTT. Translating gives CASSGETEAFF.

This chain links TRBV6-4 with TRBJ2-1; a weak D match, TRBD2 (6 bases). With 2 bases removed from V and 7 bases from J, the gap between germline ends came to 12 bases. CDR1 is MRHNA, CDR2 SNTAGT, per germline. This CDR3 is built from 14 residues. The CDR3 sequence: CASSDDGEANEQFF. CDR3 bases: TGTGCCAGCAGTGACGACGGGGAGGCAAATGAGCAGTTCTTC.

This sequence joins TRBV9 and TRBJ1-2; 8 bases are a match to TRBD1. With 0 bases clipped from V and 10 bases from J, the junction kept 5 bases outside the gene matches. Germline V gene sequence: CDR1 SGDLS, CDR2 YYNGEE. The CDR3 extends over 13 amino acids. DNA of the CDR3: TGTGCCAGCAGCGTAGGGGCAGGGGGCGACTACACCTTC. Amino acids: CASSVGAGGDYTF. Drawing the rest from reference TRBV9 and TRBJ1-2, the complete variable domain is DSGVTQTPKHLITATGQRVTLRCSPRSGDLSVYWYQQSLDQGLQFLIQYYNGEERAKGNILERFSAQQFPDLHSELNLSSLELGDSALYFCASSVGAGGDYTFGSGTRLTVV.

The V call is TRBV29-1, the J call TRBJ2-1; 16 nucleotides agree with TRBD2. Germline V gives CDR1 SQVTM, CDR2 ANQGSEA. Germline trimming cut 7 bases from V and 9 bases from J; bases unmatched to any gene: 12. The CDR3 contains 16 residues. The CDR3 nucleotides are TGCAGCGCGCAACCGGGACTAGCGGGAGGGGGGGGTGAGCAGTTCTTC. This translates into CSAQPGLAGGGGEQFF.

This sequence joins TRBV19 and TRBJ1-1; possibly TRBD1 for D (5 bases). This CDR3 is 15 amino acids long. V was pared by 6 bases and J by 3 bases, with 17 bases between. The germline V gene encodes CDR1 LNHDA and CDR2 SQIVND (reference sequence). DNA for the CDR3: TGTGCCAGTAGCCCATTCGGGCAGGGTTACACTGAAGCTTTCTTT. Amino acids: CASSPFGQGYTEAFF.

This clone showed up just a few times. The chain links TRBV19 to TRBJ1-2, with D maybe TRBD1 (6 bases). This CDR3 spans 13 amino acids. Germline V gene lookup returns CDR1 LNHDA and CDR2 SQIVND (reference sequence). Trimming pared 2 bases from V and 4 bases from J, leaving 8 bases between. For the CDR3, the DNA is TGTGCCAGTAGTATACAGGGGTCCTATGGCTACACCTTC. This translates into CASSIQGSYGYTF.

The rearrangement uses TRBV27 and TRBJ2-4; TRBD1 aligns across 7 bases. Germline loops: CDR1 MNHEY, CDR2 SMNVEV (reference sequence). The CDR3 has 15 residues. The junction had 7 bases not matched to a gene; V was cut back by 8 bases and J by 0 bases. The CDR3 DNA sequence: TGTGCCAGCCGAGACAGGGCTTTAGCCAAAAACATTCAGTACTTC. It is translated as CASRDRALAKNIQYF.

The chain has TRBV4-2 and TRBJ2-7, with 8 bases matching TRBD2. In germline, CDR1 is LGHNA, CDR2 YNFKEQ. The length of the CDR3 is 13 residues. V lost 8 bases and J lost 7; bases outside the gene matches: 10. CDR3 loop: CASGGREVGEQYF. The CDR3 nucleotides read TGTGCCAGCGGGGGGCGGGAGGTTGGAGAGCAGTACTTC.

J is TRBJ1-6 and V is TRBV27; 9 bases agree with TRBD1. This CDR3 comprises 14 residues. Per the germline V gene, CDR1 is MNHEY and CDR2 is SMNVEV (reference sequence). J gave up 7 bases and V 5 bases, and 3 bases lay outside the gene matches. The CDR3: CASSKGQGNSPLHF. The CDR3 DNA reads TGTGCCAGCAGTAAGGGACAGGGAAATTCACCCCTCCACTTT.

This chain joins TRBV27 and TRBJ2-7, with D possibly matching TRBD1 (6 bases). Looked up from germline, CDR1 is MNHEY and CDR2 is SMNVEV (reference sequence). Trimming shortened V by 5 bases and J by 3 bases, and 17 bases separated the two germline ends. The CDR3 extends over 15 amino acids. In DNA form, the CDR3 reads TGTGCCAGCAGTACCGATACGGGACACCTCTACGAGCAGTACTTC. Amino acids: CASSTDTGHLYEQYF.

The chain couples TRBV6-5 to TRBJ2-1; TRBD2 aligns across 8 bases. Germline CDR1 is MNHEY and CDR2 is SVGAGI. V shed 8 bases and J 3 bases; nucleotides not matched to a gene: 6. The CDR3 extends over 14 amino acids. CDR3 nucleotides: TGTGCCAGCCGCCGGGGGGGTGACTACAATGAGCAGTTCTTC. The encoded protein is CASRRGGDYNEQFF.

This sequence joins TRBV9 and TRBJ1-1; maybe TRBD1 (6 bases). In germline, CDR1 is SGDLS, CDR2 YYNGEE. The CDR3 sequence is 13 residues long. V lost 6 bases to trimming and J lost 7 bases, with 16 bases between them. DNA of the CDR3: TGTGCCAGCAACGTGGACAGCACTCTTGAAGCTTTCTTT. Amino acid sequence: CASNVDSTLEAFF.

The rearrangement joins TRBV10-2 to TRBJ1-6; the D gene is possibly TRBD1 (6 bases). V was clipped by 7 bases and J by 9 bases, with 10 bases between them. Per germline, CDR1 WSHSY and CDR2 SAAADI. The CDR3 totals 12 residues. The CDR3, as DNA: TGCGCCAGCAAAGGGGACACTTCACCCCTCCACTTT. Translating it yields CASKGDTSPLHF.

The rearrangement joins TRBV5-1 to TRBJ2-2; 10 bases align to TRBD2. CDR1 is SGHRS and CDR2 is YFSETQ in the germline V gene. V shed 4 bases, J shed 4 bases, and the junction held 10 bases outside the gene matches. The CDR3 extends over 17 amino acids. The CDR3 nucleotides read TGCGCCAGCAGCATGACTAGCGGGTGGCCCGTCACCGGGGAGCTGTTTTTT. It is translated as CASSMTSGWPVTGELFF.

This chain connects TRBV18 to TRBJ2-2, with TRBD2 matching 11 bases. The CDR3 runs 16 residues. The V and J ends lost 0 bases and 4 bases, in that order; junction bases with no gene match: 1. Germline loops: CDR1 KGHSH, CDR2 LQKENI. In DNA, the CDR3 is TGTGCCAGCTCACCACCGGGACTAGCGGTCACCGGGGAGCTGTTTTTT. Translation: CASSPPGLAVTGELFF.

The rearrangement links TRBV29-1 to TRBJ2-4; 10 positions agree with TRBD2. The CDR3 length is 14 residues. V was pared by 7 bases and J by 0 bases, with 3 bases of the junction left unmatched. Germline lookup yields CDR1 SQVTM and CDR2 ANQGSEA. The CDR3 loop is CSAEREGAKNIQYF. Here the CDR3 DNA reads TGCAGCGCCGAGCGGGAGGGAGCCAAAAACATTCAGTACTTC. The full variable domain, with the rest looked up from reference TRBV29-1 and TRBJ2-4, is SAVISQKPSRDICQRGTSLTIQCQVDSQVTMMFWYRQQPGQSLTLIATANQGSEATYESGFVIDKFPISRPNLTFSTLTVSNMSPEDSSIYLCSAEREGAKNIQYFGAGTRLSVL.

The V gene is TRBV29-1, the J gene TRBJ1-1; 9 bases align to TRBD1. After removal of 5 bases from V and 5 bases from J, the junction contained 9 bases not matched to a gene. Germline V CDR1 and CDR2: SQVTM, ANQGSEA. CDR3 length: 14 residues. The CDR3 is CSVRAGTGLTEAFF. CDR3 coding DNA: TGCAGCGTTCGGGCCGGGACAGGGTTAACTGAAGCTTTCTTT.

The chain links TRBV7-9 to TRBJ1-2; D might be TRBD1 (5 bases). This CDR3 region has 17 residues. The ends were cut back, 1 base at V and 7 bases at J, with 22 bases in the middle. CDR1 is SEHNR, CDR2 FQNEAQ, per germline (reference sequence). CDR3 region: CASSLVSETAFPGGYTF. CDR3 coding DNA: TGTGCCAGCAGCTTAGTTTCAGAGACAGCCTTCCCCGGTGGCTACACCTTC.

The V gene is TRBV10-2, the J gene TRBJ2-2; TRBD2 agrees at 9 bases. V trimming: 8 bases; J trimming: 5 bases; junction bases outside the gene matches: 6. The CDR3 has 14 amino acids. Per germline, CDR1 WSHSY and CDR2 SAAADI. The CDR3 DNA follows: TGCGCCAGCTTTAGCGGGAGACCTACCGGGGAGCTGTTTTTT. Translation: CASFSGRPTGELFF.

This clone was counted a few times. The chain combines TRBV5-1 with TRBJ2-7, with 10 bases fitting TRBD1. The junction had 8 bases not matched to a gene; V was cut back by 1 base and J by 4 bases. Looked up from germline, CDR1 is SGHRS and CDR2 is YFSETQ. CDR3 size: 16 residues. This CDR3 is CASSLPRDRGWYEQYF. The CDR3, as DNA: TGCGCCAGCAGCTTGCCCCGGGACAGGGGATGGTACGAGCAGTACTTC.

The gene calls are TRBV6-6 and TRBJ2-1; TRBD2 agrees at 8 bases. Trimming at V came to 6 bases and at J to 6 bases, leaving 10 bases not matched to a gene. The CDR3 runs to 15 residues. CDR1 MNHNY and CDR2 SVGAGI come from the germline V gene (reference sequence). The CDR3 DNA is TGTGCCAGCAGAAACGAGGCGGGGGGCAGCAATGAGCAGTTCTTC. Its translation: CASRNEAGGSNEQFF.

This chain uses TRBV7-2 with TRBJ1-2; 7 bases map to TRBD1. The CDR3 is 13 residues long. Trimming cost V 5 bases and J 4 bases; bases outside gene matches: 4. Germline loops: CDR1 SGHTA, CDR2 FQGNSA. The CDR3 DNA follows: TGTGCCAGCAGCGAGGGACAGATCTATGGCTACACCTTC. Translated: CASSEGQIYGYTF.

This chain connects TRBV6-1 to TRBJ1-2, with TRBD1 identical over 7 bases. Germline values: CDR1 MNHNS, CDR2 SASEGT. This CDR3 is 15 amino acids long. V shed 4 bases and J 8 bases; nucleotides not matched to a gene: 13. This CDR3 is CASSGGSTGAGGYTF. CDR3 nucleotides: TGTGCCAGCAGTGGAGGAAGTACAGGGGCGGGAGGCTACACCTTC.

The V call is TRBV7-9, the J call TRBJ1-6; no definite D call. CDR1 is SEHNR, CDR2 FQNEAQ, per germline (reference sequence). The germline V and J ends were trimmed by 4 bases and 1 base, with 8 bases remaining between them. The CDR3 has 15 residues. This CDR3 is CASSSTQSYNSPLHF. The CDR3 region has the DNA TGTGCCAGCAGCTCAACACAATCCTATAATTCACCCCTCCACTTT. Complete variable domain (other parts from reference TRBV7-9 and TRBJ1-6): DTGVSQNPRHKITKRGQNVTFRCDPISEHNRLYWYRQTLGQGPEFLTYFQNEAQLEKSRLLSDRFSAERPKGSFSTLEIQRTEQGDSAMYLCASSSTQSYNSPLHFGNGTRLTVT.

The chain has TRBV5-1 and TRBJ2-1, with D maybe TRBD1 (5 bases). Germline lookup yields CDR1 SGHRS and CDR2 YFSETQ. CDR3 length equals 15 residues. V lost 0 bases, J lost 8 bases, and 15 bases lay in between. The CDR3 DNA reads TGCGCCAGCAGCTTGGACCAGGGCCCGAGGCATGAGCAGTTCTTC. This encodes CASSLDQGPRHEQFF.

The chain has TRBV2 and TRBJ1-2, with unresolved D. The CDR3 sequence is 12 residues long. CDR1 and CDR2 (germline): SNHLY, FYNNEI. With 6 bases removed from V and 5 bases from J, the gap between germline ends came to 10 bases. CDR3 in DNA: TGTGCCAGCAGGGAGGAGAAGTATGGCTACACCTTC. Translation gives CASREEKYGYTF.

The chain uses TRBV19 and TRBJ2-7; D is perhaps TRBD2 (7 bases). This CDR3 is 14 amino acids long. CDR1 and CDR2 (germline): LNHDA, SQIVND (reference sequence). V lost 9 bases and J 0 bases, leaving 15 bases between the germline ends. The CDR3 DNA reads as TGTGCCAGCCGCCCGGGGGGCAGCTCCTACGAGCAGTACTTC. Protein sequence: CASRPGGSSYEQYF.

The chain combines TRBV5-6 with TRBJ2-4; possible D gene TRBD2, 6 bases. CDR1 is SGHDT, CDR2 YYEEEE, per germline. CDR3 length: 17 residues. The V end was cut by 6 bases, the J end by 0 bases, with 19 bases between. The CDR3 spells CASNQGGGIGAKNIQYF. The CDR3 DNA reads TGTGCCAGCAATCAGGGAGGCGGAATTGGAGCCAAAAACATTCAGTACTTC. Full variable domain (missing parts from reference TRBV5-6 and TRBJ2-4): DAGVTQSPTHLIKTRGQQVTLRCSPKSGHDTVSWYQQALGQGPQFIFQYYEEEERQRGNFPDRFSGHQFPNYSSELNVNALLLGDSALYLCASNQGGGIGAKNIQYFGAGTRLSVL.

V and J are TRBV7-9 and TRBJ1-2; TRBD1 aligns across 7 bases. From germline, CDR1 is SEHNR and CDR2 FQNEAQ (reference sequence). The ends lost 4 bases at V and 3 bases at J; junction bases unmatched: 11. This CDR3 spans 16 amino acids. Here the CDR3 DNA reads TGTGCCAGCAGCTCGAGCGGGGGACAGCACTACTATGGCTACACCTTC. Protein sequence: CASSSSGGQHYYGYTF.

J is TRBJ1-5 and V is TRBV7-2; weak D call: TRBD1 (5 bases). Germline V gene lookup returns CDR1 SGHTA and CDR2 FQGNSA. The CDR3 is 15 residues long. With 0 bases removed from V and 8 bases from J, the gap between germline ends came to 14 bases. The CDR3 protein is CASSLAGGTREPQHF. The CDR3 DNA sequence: TGTGCCAGCAGCTTAGCCGGGGGGACTAGGGAGCCCCAGCATTTT.